Below, 32 T cell receptor beta chains from the same sample are listed, as sequenced in a study of blood T cell repertoires in COVID-19. Profiling relied on immunoSEQ multiplex PCR, and the TCRdb table lists in-frame clones only, not all of them. The table has 65,000 to 90,000 clones, about 82% seen once. Sequenced material: peripheral blood. The receptors here all came from an elderly woman in a cohort sampled during active or convalescent COVID-19.

V is TRBV3-1 (or the pseudogene TRBV3-2) and J is TRBJ1-3; TRBD1 aligns across 7 bases. CDR3 length: 15 amino acids. Germline loops: CDR1 LGHDT, CDR2 YNNKEL (reference sequence). After removal of 6 bases from V and 2 bases from J, the junction contained 7 bases not matched to a gene. The DNA for the CDR3 is TGTGCCAGCAGTGACAGGGTAAAGACTGGAAACACCATATATTTT. Translating it yields CASSDRVKTGNTIYF.

The rearrangement joins TRBV6-5 to TRBJ1-5; D possibly corresponds to TRBD1 (6 bases). The CDR3 length is 13 residues. V gave up 6 bases and J gave up 4 bases, with 10 bases separating them. CDR1 MNHEY and CDR2 SVGAGI come from the germline V gene. The CDR3 reads CASSGQQNQPQHF. The CDR3 coding sequence is TGTGCCAGCAGCGGACAGCAGAATCAGCCCCAGCATTTT.

The gene calls are TRBV10-1 and TRBJ2-1, with 9 bases fitting TRBD2. Germline lookup yields CDR1 WNHNN and CDR2 SYGVQD (reference sequence). The CDR3 length is 16 residues. After removal of 0 bases from V and 7 bases from J, the junction contained 7 bases not matched to a gene. The CDR3 DNA reads as TGCGCCAGCAGTGAGTCCCGCGGGAGGGCCGTAAATGAGCAGTTCTTC. This sequence encodes CASSESRGRAVNEQFF.

J is TRBJ1-2 and V is TRBV5-1, with D unclear. The germline gives CDR1 SGHRS, CDR2 YFSETQ. Trimming removed 0 bases from V and 8 bases from J, with 14 bases in between. The CDR3 contains 14 residues. The CDR3 DNA is TGCGCCAGCAGCTTGGCCGTTGTAACGGGAGGCTACACCTTC. This codes for CASSLAVVTGGYTF.

The chain carries TRBV24-1 and TRBJ2-3; TRBD1 matches at 8 bases. The junction had 13 bases not matched to a gene; V was cut back by 12 bases and J by 6 bases. The CDR3 covers 14 residues. The germline CDR1 and CDR2 sequences are KGHDR and SFDVKD. As DNA, the CDR3 is TGTGCCTCCTCGTATGGGACAGGTTCGGATACGCAGTATTTT. Protein: CASSYGTGSDTQYF.

V and J are TRBV5-4 and TRBJ1-3, with D possibly being TRBD1 (6 bases). Between the trimmed V and J ends, which lost 2 bases and 4 bases, there was a span of 13 bases. The CDR3 length is 15 residues. Germline V gives CDR1 SGHNT, CDR2 YYREEE (reference sequence). As DNA, the CDR3 is TGTGCCAGCAGCTTTGGGGGGGCGGCGGGAAACACCATATATTTT. This sequence encodes CASSFGGAAGNTIYF.

The genes are TRBV7-2 and TRBJ1-2, with 8 bases aligning to TRBD1. Looked up from germline, CDR1 is SGHTA and CDR2 is FQGNSA. V shed 2 bases, J shed 3 bases, and the junction held 14 bases outside the gene matches. The CDR3 totals 18 residues. CDR3 DNA: TGTGCCAGCAGCTTAAGGAGGCCAGGGGGCATGGGCGACTATGGCTACACCTTC. Encoded protein: CASSLRRPGGMGDYGYTF.

This chain connects TRBV28 to TRBJ2-7; no reliable D call. CDR1 is MDHEN, CDR2 SYDVKM, per germline. This CDR3 region has 15 residues. Between the trimmed V and J ends, which lost 2 bases and 0 bases, there was a span of 11 bases. The CDR3 nucleotides are TGTGCCAGCAGTTTACCCCCCACGCGCTCCTACGAGCAGTACTTC. Translation: CASSLPPTRSYEQYF.

This chain connects TRBV12-5 to TRBJ1-1; TRBD1 matches at 9 bases. Trimming removed 6 bases from V and 6 bases from J; junction bases left unmatched: 8. The V gene's germline CDR1 is LGHNT and CDR2 FRNRAP. This CDR3 is 14 amino acids long. The CDR3 region has the DNA TGTGCTAGTGGCCAGGGACAGGGTTCGTCTGAAGCTTTCTTT. Translated: CASGQGQGSSEAFF.

The chain recombines TRBV24-1 with TRBJ2-3; TRBD2 matches at 8 bases. V dropped 4 bases and J dropped 2; count of bases not matched to a gene: 4. Germline CDR1 and CDR2: KGHDR and SFDVKD. This CDR3 comprises 15 residues. CDR3 coding DNA: TGTGCCACCAGTGACGCGACTAGCGTCACAGATACGCAGTATTTT. Translated, it gives CATSDATSVTDTQYF.

This clone was recorded only once. The rearrangement links TRBV7-8 to TRBJ1-5; TRBD1 matches at 8 bases. The junction had 7 bases not matched to a gene; V was cut back by 5 bases and J by 7 bases. Germline loops: CDR1 SGHVS, CDR2 FQNEAQ. The CDR3 consists of 14 residues. This CDR3 reads CASSQGALEQPQHF. CDR3 DNA sequence: TGTGCCAGCAGCCAGGGGGCTCTGGAGCAGCCCCAGCATTTT.

The sample holds one count of this clone. The genes are TRBV5-6 and TRBJ1-1, with TRBD1 matching 7 bases. Looked up from germline, CDR1 is SGHDT and CDR2 is YYEEEE. J was trimmed by 1 base and V by 2 bases; bases with no gene match: 8. This CDR3 is built from 16 residues. In DNA form, the CDR3 reads TGTGCCAGCAGCTTCGGTACAGGGGTAGGGAACACTGAAGCTTTCTTT. Residues: CASSFGTGVGNTEAFF.

This clone was observed once. The J gene is TRBJ1-4, the V gene TRBV15; D not resolved. Germline assignment: CDR1 LNHNV and CDR2 YYDKDF (reference sequence). There are 15 residues in the CDR3. The germline V and J ends were trimmed by 0 bases and 5 bases, with 10 bases remaining between them. The CDR3 reads CATSRERSGNEKLFF. The CDR3 bases are TGTGCCACCAGCAGAGAGCGGTCGGGGAATGAAAAACTGTTTTTT.

This clone was counted a single time. The CDR3 bases are TGTGCCAGCATCACGCCGGGACAGGGGGACTACGAGCAGTACTTC. Its protein product is CASITPGQGDYEQYF. The chain uses TRBV28 and TRBJ2-7; 11 bases are shared with TRBD1. The germline gives CDR1 MDHEN, CDR2 SYDVKM. The length of the CDR3 is 15 residues. V lost 7 bases to trimming and J lost 3 bases; unmatched junction nucleotides: 8. The full variable domain, in which reference TRBV28 and TRBJ2-7 provide the parts outside the CDR3, is DVKVTQSSRYLVKRTGEKVFLECVQDMDHENMFWYRQDPGLGLRLIYFSYDVKMKEKGDIPEGYSVSREKKERFSLILESASTNQTSMYLCASITPGQGDYEQYFGPGTRLTVT.

The chain employs TRBV5-1 and TRBJ2-5, with 8 nucleotides matching TRBD1. Germline-derived CDR1 and CDR2 are SGHRS and YFSETQ. The CDR3 sequence is 15 residues long. The V segment lost 4 bases and the J segment 0 bases; nucleotides outside the gene matches: 5. The CDR3, as DNA: TGCGCCAGCAGCGCTACAGGGGGGTACCAAGAGACCCAGTACTTC. Encoded protein: CASSATGGYQETQYF.

The V call is TRBV6-6, the J call TRBJ2-2; 9 positions agree with TRBD2. Trimming took 4 bases from V and 7 from J; bases not matched to a gene: 7. Germline loops: CDR1 MNHNY, CDR2 SVGAGI (reference sequence). The CDR3 covers 15 residues. CDR3 sequence (DNA): TGTGCCAGCAGTTTGCGGGAGGGCCGTTTCGGGGAGCTGTTTTTT. The encoded protein is CASSLREGRFGELFF.

The chain carries TRBV4-1 and TRBJ2-2; the match to TRBD2 covers 8 bases. V lost 5 bases, J lost 7 bases, and 15 bases stayed unmatched. CDR1 is MGHRA, CDR2 YSYEKL, per germline. The CDR3 totals 17 residues. CDR3 sequence reads: CASSTPRRAGGIGELFF. The CDR3, as DNA: TGCGCCAGCAGCACCCCCCGTAGGGCGGGAGGAATCGGGGAGCTGTTTTTT.

There are a few counts of this clone. The chain has TRBV2 and TRBJ2-7; D possibly corresponds to TRBD1 (6 bases). V lost 6 bases and J 3 bases, leaving 21 bases between the germline ends. Germline V gives CDR1 SNHLY, CDR2 FYNNEI. The CDR3 spans 16 residues. CDR3 DNA: TGTGCCAGCAGAGTTGAGACAGGCCGTAGATTCTACGAGCAGTACTTC. The encoded protein is CASRVETGRRFYEQYF.

V gene TRBV5-1 combines with J gene TRBJ1-2; D is possibly TRBD1 (5 bases). The CDR3 loop spans 12 amino acids. The germline gives CDR1 SGHRS, CDR2 YFSETQ. The V and J ends lost 7 bases and 2 bases respectively, with 9 bases between them. CDR3 sequence (DNA): TGCGCCAGCTCCGGACAAAACTATGGCTACACCTTC. This sequence encodes CASSGQNYGYTF. The whole variable domain, filled in from reference TRBV5-1 and TRBJ1-2, reads KAGVTQTPRYLIKTRGQQVTLSCSPISGHRSVSWYQQTPGQGLQFLFEYFSETQRNKGNFPGRFSGRQFSNSRSEMNVSTLELGDSALYLCASSGQNYGYTFGSGTRLTVV.

The J gene is TRBJ2-5, the V gene TRBV27, with TRBD1 matching 10 bases. V was pared by 5 bases and J by 5 bases, with 5 bases of the junction left unmatched. The CDR3 extends over 14 amino acids. Germline CDR1 reads MNHEY; CDR2 reads SMNVEV (reference sequence). CDR3 sequence (DNA): TGTGCCAGCAGTCTCGGACAGGGGGGGGAGACCCAGTACTTC. It specifies CASSLGQGGETQYF.

The gene calls are TRBV5-1 and TRBJ1-5; 8 bases align to TRBD1. The V and J ends lost 4 bases and 7 bases, in that order; junction bases with no gene match: 10. The CDR3 is made up of 15 amino acids. The V gene's germline CDR1 is SGHRS and CDR2 YFSETQ. The CDR3 loop is CASSHVPDRDQPQHF. CDR3 nucleotide sequence: TGCGCCAGCAGCCACGTCCCGGACAGGGACCAGCCCCAGCATTTT.

V and J are TRBV5-1 and TRBJ2-1; TRBD1 matches 7 bases. Germline-derived CDR1 and CDR2 are SGHRS and YFSETQ. Losses at the gene ends were 0 bases for V and 6 bases for J; bases not matched to a gene: 3. CDR3 size: 14 residues. The CDR3 here is CASSLGQGVNEQFF. The CDR3 nucleotides read TGCGCCAGCAGCTTGGGACAGGGTGTCAATGAGCAGTTCTTC.

The chain links TRBV2 to TRBJ1-1; 7 nucleotides match TRBD1. In germline, CDR1 is SNHLY, CDR2 FYNNEI. CDR3 length: 15 amino acids. V trimming: 8 bases; J trimming: 1 base; junction bases outside the gene matches: 10. The CDR3 DNA is TGTGCCAGCTCCCTACAGGGGTCCTCGAACACTGAAGCTTTCTTT. Translation: CASSLQGSSNTEAFF.

This chain uses TRBV29-1 with TRBJ1-2; D call uncertain. Trimming cost V 1 base and J 4 bases, with 7 bases left between them. There are 12 residues in the CDR3. From germline, CDR1 is SQVTM and CDR2 ANQGSEA. The chain's CDR3 is CSVEGSLYGYTF. The CDR3, as DNA: TGCAGCGTTGAAGGGTCACTCTATGGCTACACCTTC. Full variable domain (missing parts from reference TRBV29-1 and TRBJ1-2): SAVISQKPSRDICQRGTSLTIQCQVDSQVTMMFWYRQQPGQSLTLIATANQGSEATYESGFVIDKFPISRPNLTFSTLTVSNMSPEDSSIYLCSVEGSLYGYTFGSGTRLTVV.

This chain joins TRBV9 and TRBJ2-1; 8 positions match TRBD1. The CDR3 is made up of 15 amino acids. Germline V gene lookup returns CDR1 SGDLS and CDR2 YYNGEE. The V segment lost 4 bases and the J segment 3 bases; nucleotides outside the gene matches: 6. CDR3 sequence: CASSIGQGDYNEQFF. In nucleotides, the CDR3 is TGTGCCAGCAGCATTGGACAGGGTGACTACAATGAGCAGTTCTTC.

This clone was detected only a few times. The genes are TRBV19 and TRBJ2-1; D is possibly TRBD2 (6 bases). Germline V lookup: CDR1 LNHDA, CDR2 SQIVND (reference sequence). The CDR3 extends over 16 amino acids. V dropped 0 bases and J dropped 4 bases, with 13 bases sitting between them. The CDR3 here is CASSIEGGATYNEQFF. CDR3 DNA: TGTGCCAGTAGTATAGAGGGCGGGGCGACTTACAATGAGCAGTTCTTC.

The V and J genes are TRBV10-3 and TRBJ2-1; 9 nucleotides match TRBD2. The V segment lost 0 bases and the J segment 6 bases; nucleotides outside the gene matches: 9. This CDR3 contains 17 residues. In germline, CDR1 is ENHRY, CDR2 SYGVKD. CDR3 bases: TGTGCCATCAGTGAGTCCTCAGGGCGGGAGGGTTTCAATGAGCAGTTCTTC. Amino acid sequence: CAISESSGREGFNEQFF.

This chain uses TRBV6-5 with TRBJ1-5; no clear D. Per the germline V gene, CDR1 is MNHEY and CDR2 is SVGAGI. The length of the CDR3 is 13 residues. Trimming removed 2 bases from V and 7 bases from J, with 9 bases in between. The CDR3: CASSYIRGQPQHF. CDR3 DNA sequence: TGTGCCAGCAGTTACATCCGGGGACAGCCCCAGCATTTT.

This clone was recorded once. V and J are TRBV11-3 and TRBJ2-7; 7 bases map to TRBD2. The CDR3 has 12 amino acids. Germline V gene lookup returns CDR1 SGHNT and CDR2 YENEEA. With 5 bases clipped from V and 5 bases from J, the junction kept 3 bases outside the gene matches. CDR3 in amino acids: CASSPGGDEQYF. The CDR3 nucleotides are TGTGCCAGCAGCCCTGGGGGGGACGAGCAGTACTTC. Full variable domain (remainder filled in from reference TRBV11-3 and TRBJ2-7): EAGVVQSPRYKIIEKKQPVAFWCNPISGHNTLYWYLQNLGQGPELLIRYENEEAVDDSQLPKDRFSAERLKGVDSTLKIQPAELGDSAVYLCASSPGGDEQYFGPGTRLTVT.

This chain links TRBV11-2 with TRBJ1-1, with D possibly being TRBD1 (6 bases). The V end lost 3 bases, the J end lost 8 bases, and 13 bases lay between the germline ends. The V gene's germline CDR1 is SGHAT and CDR2 FQNNGV. The CDR3 covers 13 residues. CDR3 sequence reads: CASSFTGIGEAFF. Here the CDR3 DNA reads TGTGCCAGCAGCTTTACAGGGATAGGCGAAGCTTTCTTT.

V is TRBV3-1 (or the pseudogene TRBV3-2) and J is TRBJ1-1; D unresolved. Germline CDR1 and CDR2: LGHDT and YNNKEL (reference sequence). With 0 bases removed from V and 7 bases from J, the gap between germline ends came to 15 bases. This CDR3 has 15 residues. CDR3 in DNA: TGTGCCAGCAGCCAAGATTGGCCTCGGCGGGGTGAAGCTTTCTTT. Translating it yields CASSQDWPRRGEAFF.

V usage is TRBV4-1 and J usage is TRBJ1-5, with D perhaps TRBD1 (5 bases). Trimming shortened V by 0 bases and J by 4 bases, and 16 bases separated the two germline ends. The CDR3 is 17 amino acids. Germline V lookup: CDR1 MGHRA, CDR2 YSYEKL. In DNA form, the CDR3 reads TGCGCCAGCAGCCAAGATGAAGGGACGGGGGGGAATCAGCCCCAGCATTTT. Encoded protein: CASSQDEGTGGNQPQHF.